Presented here are 32 T cell receptor beta chains from one specimen sequenced in a study of brain T cells in children with intractable seizures. Using immunoSEQ multiplex PCR, the repertoire was profiled, and TCRdb retains in-frame clones only, with some absent. Among about 80,000 clones listed, under 95% were seen once. Sequences were derived from peripheral blood, sampled at surgery. The receptor set was obtained from a girl under 10 years old with Rasmussen encephalitis and intractable seizures.

This chain links TRBV19 with TRBJ1-2, with D unresolved. This CDR3 is 15 amino acids long. V lost 2 bases to trimming and J lost 3 bases, with 13 bases between them. The germline CDR1 and CDR2 sequences are LNHDA and SQIVND (reference sequence). In DNA, the CDR3 is TGTGCCAGTAGTATAATTGATGGCACTTACTATGGCTACACCTTC. Translation: CASSIIDGTYYGYTF.

V usage is TRBV28 and J usage is TRBJ2-7; D possibly corresponds to TRBD1 (6 bases). V was clipped by 6 bases and J by 0 bases, with 12 bases between them. The germline CDR1 and CDR2 sequences are MDHEN and SYDVKM. The CDR3 extends over 14 amino acids. The CDR3 protein is CASSGQTYSYEQYF. Written as DNA, the CDR3 is TGTGCCAGCAGCGGACAGACGTACTCCTACGAGCAGTACTTC.

This clone was found once. This chain connects TRBV7-2 to TRBJ2-1, with D maybe TRBD1 (6 bases). This CDR3 comprises 14 residues. Germline assignment: CDR1 SGHTA and CDR2 FQGNSA. V lost 6 bases and J 5 bases, leaving 14 bases between the germline ends. The CDR3 coding sequence is TGTGCCAGCAGTCGCCAGGGGCTCGACAATGAGCAGTTCTTC. Encoded protein: CASSRQGLDNEQFF.

CDR3 in amino acids: CASGTQVQTNYGYTF. In DNA, the CDR3 is TGTGCCAGCGGCACACAGGTGCAGACTAACTATGGCTACACCTTC. The rearrangement joins TRBV2 to TRBJ1-2, with D tentatively TRBD1 (5 bases). CDR1 and CDR2 (germline): SNHLY, FYNNEI. This CDR3 has 15 residues. Trimming cost V 8 bases and J 0 bases, with 16 bases left between them.

The chain employs TRBV18 and TRBJ1-2; 10 nucleotides agree with TRBD1. CDR1 and CDR2 (germline): KGHSH, LQKENI. The CDR3 consists of 16 residues. V lost 4 bases and J lost 5; bases outside the gene matches: 10. The CDR3 DNA sequence: TGTGCCAGCTCACAACTTCCCGGGACAGGGGATTATGGCTACACCTTC. This translates into CASSQLPGTGDYGYTF.

In this sample, this clone turned up once. The chain combines TRBV28 with TRBJ2-7, with D maybe TRBD1 (5 bases). V dropped 2 bases and J dropped 6 bases, with 14 bases sitting between them. The CDR3 is made up of 14 amino acids. Germline CDR1 reads MDHEN; CDR2 reads SYDVKM. The CDR3 region has the DNA TGTGCCAGCAGTTTAGGGGCAAACTTAGGCGAGCAGTACTTC. This translates into CASSLGANLGEQYF.

The V gene is TRBV5-1, the J gene TRBJ1-1; weak D call: TRBD1 (6 bases). Looked up from germline, CDR1 is SGHRS and CDR2 is YFSETQ. V was trimmed by 3 bases and J by 4 bases, leaving 19 bases between them. This CDR3 spans 16 amino acids. The CDR3 nucleotides are TGCGCCAGCAGCTCCCCGAAAGGGGGGCGAGTCACTGAAGCTTTCTTT. Protein product: CASSSPKGGRVTEAFF.

CDR3 residues: CASSPGTGTTEAFF. CDR3 nucleotides: TGTGCCAGCAGCCCAGGGACAGGGACCACTGAAGCTTTCTTT. This chain uses TRBV5-6 with TRBJ1-1; 9 nucleotides line up with TRBD1. The trim removed 4 bases at V and 4 bases at J, leaving 5 bases unmatched. The CDR3 sequence is 14 residues long. CDR1 is SGHDT and CDR2 is YYEEEE in the germline V gene.

The chain couples TRBV5-4 to TRBJ2-5; 9 bases are shared with TRBD1. After removal of 0 bases from V and 5 bases from J, the junction contained 5 bases not matched to a gene. In germline, CDR1 is SGHNT, CDR2 YYREEE (reference sequence). The CDR3 is 15 residues long. The CDR3, as DNA: TGTGCCAGCAGCTTGGTCGGGACAGGGAGGGAGACCCAGTACTTC. Its protein is CASSLVGTGRETQYF.

V and J are TRBV7-9 and TRBJ1-2, with D uncertain. This CDR3 has 13 residues. Per the germline V gene, CDR1 is SEHNR and CDR2 is FQNEAQ (reference sequence). Trimming shortened V by 5 bases and J by 1 base, and 8 bases separated the two germline ends. The CDR3 loop reads CASSVWDNYGYTF. The CDR3, as DNA: TGTGCCAGCAGCGTATGGGATAACTATGGCTACACCTTC.

The chain has TRBV28 and TRBJ2-3; D gene unclear. There are 14 residues in the CDR3. CDR1 and CDR2 (germline): MDHEN, SYDVKM. The germline V and J ends were trimmed by 2 bases and 4 bases, with 10 bases remaining between them. The chain's CDR3 is CASSLGKPSDTQYF. The CDR3 coding sequence is TGTGCCAGCAGTTTAGGAAAGCCTTCAGATACGCAGTATTTT.

J is TRBJ1-3 and V is TRBV6-5; 10 bases match TRBD1. CDR1 is MNHEY and CDR2 is SVGAGI in the germline V gene. V was clipped by 6 bases and J by 7 bases; unmatched bases: 9. The CDR3 has 15 amino acids. As DNA, the CDR3 is TGTGCCAGCAGCCAACCCCGACAGGGGGCGAACACCATATATTTT. Amino acid sequence: CASSQPRQGANTIYF.

The rearrangement uses TRBV14 and TRBJ1-6; 8 nucleotides align to TRBD1. Per germline, CDR1 SGHDN and CDR2 FVKESK. The CDR3 contains 18 residues. V shed 0 bases, J shed 4 bases, and the junction held 8 bases outside the gene matches. The CDR3 DNA follows: TGTGCCAGCAGCCAAGAATTCGGCAGGGGGCTATATAATTCACCCCTCCACTTT. Encoded protein: CASSQEFGRGLYNSPLHF.

The V gene is TRBV27, the J gene TRBJ2-2, with D possibly TRBD2 on 6 matching bases. V dropped 2 bases and J dropped 4 bases, with 14 bases sitting between them. The CDR3 contains 16 residues. The germline V gene encodes CDR1 MNHEY and CDR2 SMNVEV (reference sequence). CDR3 residues: CASSLDGGTGTGELFF. The CDR3 nucleotides are TGTGCCAGCAGTTTAGATGGCGGGACGGGCACCGGGGAGCTGTTTTTT.

This sequence joins TRBV5-6 and TRBJ1-4, with D tentatively TRBD1 (6 bases). Germline values: CDR1 SGHDT, CDR2 YYEEEE. This CDR3 region has 15 residues. Trimming took 0 bases from V and 5 from J, leaving 11 bases between them. The CDR3, as DNA: TGTGCCAGCAGCTTGGTGGGGGCCTCAAATGAAAAACTGTTTTTT. It codes for CASSLVGASNEKLFF. Supplemented by reference TRBV5-6 and TRBJ1-4, the full variable domain reads DAGVTQSPTHLIKTRGQQVTLRCSPKSGHDTVSWYQQALGQGPQFIFQYYEEEERQRGNFPDRFSGHQFPNYSSELNVNALLLGDSALYLCASSLVGASNEKLFFGSGTQLSVL.

The rearrangement uses TRBV5-6 and TRBJ2-7; D uncertain. The CDR3 consists of 14 residues. Germline CDR1 is SGHDT and CDR2 is YYEEEE. Trimming shortened V by 0 bases and J by 3 bases, and 10 bases separated the two germline ends. CDR3 coding DNA: TGTGCCAGCAGCTTGGCAGGAACCGTCTACGAGCAGTACTTC. This sequence encodes CASSLAGTVYEQYF.

The genes are TRBV9 and TRBJ1-1; tentative D call: TRBD1 (6 bases). Germline CDR1 reads SGDLS; CDR2 reads YYNGEE. The V gene lost 4 bases and the J gene lost 0 bases, with 19 bases spanning the gap. This CDR3 spans 17 amino acids. The CDR3 reads CASSPHAADSLNTEAFF. As DNA, the CDR3 is TGTGCCAGCAGCCCACATGCCGCGGACAGCTTGAACACTGAAGCTTTCTTT. Complete variable domain (other parts from reference TRBV9 and TRBJ1-1): DSGVTQTPKHLITATGQRVTLRCSPRSGDLSVYWYQQSLDQGLQFLIQYYNGEERAKGNILERFSAQQFPDLHSELNLSSLELGDSALYFCASSPHAADSLNTEAFFGQGTRLTVV.

CDR3 DNA sequence: TGCGCCAGCAGCTTGGACAGTCCTAATCAGCCCCAGCATTTT. Translation gives CASSLDSPNQPQHF. This rearrangement joins TRBV5-1 to TRBJ1-5; D remains unclear. CDR1 is SGHRS and CDR2 is YFSETQ in the germline V gene. Trimming took 0 bases from V and 4 from J, leaving 8 bases between them. The CDR3 totals 14 residues.

The CDR3 DNA is TGTGCCAGCAGCTTATTCGGCCGGGGATTTGATTTAGATACGCAGTATTTT. It codes for CASSLFGRGFDLDTQYF. The V and J genes are TRBV11-2 and TRBJ2-3; maybe TRBD2 (5 bases). The CDR3 loop spans 17 amino acids. The germline gives CDR1 SGHAT, CDR2 FQNNGV. With 2 bases removed from V and 5 bases from J, the gap between germline ends came to 20 bases. Combining the CDR3 with reference TRBV11-2 and TRBJ2-3 gives the whole variable domain EAGVAQSPRYKIIEKRQSVAFWCNPISGHATLYWYQQILGQGPKLLIQFQNNGVVDDSQLPKDRFSAERLKGVDSTLKIQPAKLEDSAVYLCASSLFGRGFDLDTQYFGPGTRLTVL.

This clone rates as medium-sized. The chain combines TRBV12-3 or TRBV12-4 with TRBJ2-2; D ambiguous. CDR3 length: 13 amino acids. V lost 3 bases, J lost 0 bases, and 2 bases lay in between. CDR3 in DNA: TGTGCCAGCAGTTTGCCGAACACCGGGGAGCTGTTTTTT. It codes for CASSLPNTGELFF.

CDR3 residues: CASSPQGGQGSPLHF. The DNA for the CDR3 is TGTGCCAGCAGCCCCCAGGGAGGACAGGGTTCACCCCTCCACTTT. This sequence joins TRBV7-6 and TRBJ1-6; 8 nucleotides agree with TRBD1. V dropped 5 bases and J dropped 9; count of bases not matched to a gene: 9. Germline CDR1 reads SGHVS; CDR2 reads FNYEAQ. The CDR3 consists of 15 residues.

V and J are TRBV6-4 and TRBJ1-3; no reliable D call. Germline V gene sequence: CDR1 MRHNA, CDR2 SNTAGT. The germline V and J ends were trimmed by 6 bases and 0 bases, with 9 bases remaining between them. This CDR3 comprises 14 residues. CDR3 amino acids: CASRGQHSGNTIYF. CDR3 bases: TGTGCCAGCAGGGGCCAGCACTCTGGAAACACCATATATTTT.

V is TRBV9 and J is TRBJ1-6; maybe TRBD1 (6 bases). This CDR3 region has 15 residues. The germline V and J ends were trimmed by 3 bases and 12 bases, with 19 bases remaining between them. Germline loops: CDR1 SGDLS, CDR2 YYNGEE. The CDR3: CASSARGAGEVPLHF. Written as DNA, the CDR3 is TGTGCCAGCAGCGCGCGGGGGGCAGGGGAAGTACCCCTCCACTTT. Combining the CDR3 with reference TRBV9 and TRBJ1-6 gives the whole variable domain DSGVTQTPKHLITATGQRVTLRCSPRSGDLSVYWYQQSLDQGLQFLIQYYNGEERAKGNILERFSAQQFPDLHSELNLSSLELGDSALYFCASSARGAGEVPLHFGNGTRLTVT.

This sequence joins TRBV11-2 and TRBJ1-2; 7 nucleotides line up with TRBD1. This CDR3 contains 13 residues. The V and J ends lost 4 bases and 3 bases, in that order; junction bases with no gene match: 2. From germline, CDR1 is SGHAT and CDR2 FQNNGV. CDR3 DNA: TGTGCCAGCAGCTCCGACAGGGACTATGGCTACACCTTC. Its protein is CASSSDRDYGYTF.

The genes are TRBV21-1 and TRBJ2-1; the listed D gene, TRBD1, was not tested against the DNA. TRBV21-1 is listed as a pseudogene. There are 13 residues in the CDR3. CDR3 bases: TGTGCCAGCAGCAGAGGACAGGGCGGAGAGCAGTTCTTC. Translation gives CASSRGQGGEQFF.

This chain uses TRBV4-1 with TRBJ1-1; no clear D gene. Trimming stripped 6 bases from V and 1 base from J, with 9 bases between. This CDR3 region has 13 residues. The germline CDR1 and CDR2 sequences are MGHRA and YSYEKL. CDR3 bases: TGCGCCAGCAGAGGTTTCTGGAACACTGAAGCTTTCTTT. Its translation: CASRGFWNTEAFF.

This chain connects TRBV19 to TRBJ1-4, with D tentatively TRBD1 (6 bases). Germline CDR1 and CDR2: LNHDA and SQIVND (reference sequence). The ends were cut back, 5 bases at V and 8 bases at J, with 15 bases in the middle. CDR3 length: 14 amino acids. The CDR3 DNA reads as TGTGCCAGTAGTCCAAACAGGGCCGGGGAAAAACTGTTTTTT. Protein sequence: CASSPNRAGEKLFF.

The rearrangement joins TRBV18 to TRBJ2-5; D possibly corresponds to TRBD1 (6 bases). The CDR3 is 15 residues long. The germline CDR1 and CDR2 sequences are KGHSH and LQKENI. Trimming shortened V by 6 bases and J by 4 bases, and 18 bases separated the two germline ends. CDR3 DNA sequence: TGTGCCAGCTCGGAGAGACAGGCCAGGCGAGAGACCCAGTACTTC. This encodes CASSERQARRETQYF. Looking up the rest from reference TRBV18 and TRBJ2-5 gives the full variable domain: NAGVMQNPRHLVRRRGQEARLRCSPMKGHSHVYWYRQLPEEGLKFMVYLQKENIIDESGMPKERFSAEFPKEGPSILRIQQVVRGDSAAYFCASSERQARRETQYFGPGTRLLVL.

The CDR3 sequence is CASSSGQRQFF. The CDR3 coding sequence is TGTGCCAGCAGTTCCGGACAGAGGCAGTTCTTC. The gene calls are TRBV27 and TRBJ2-1; TRBD1 is a possible D gene (6 bases). This CDR3 contains 11 residues. Trimming stripped 4 bases from V and 12 bases from J, with 10 bases between. The germline CDR1 and CDR2 sequences are MNHEY and SMNVEV (reference sequence).

The chain uses TRBV6-1 and TRBJ2-7, with D possibly called TRBD1 or TRBD2 (6 bases each). Germline V gives CDR1 MNHNS, CDR2 SASEGT. There are 15 residues in the CDR3. V was clipped by 0 bases and J by 8 bases, with 17 bases between them. CDR3: CASSEATQGGYKQYF. DNA of the CDR3: TGTGCCAGCAGTGAAGCGACTCAAGGGGGGTATAAGCAGTACTTC.

The V gene is TRBV19, the J gene TRBJ2-7; no reliable D call. CDR1 and CDR2 (germline): LNHDA, SQIVND (reference sequence). The germline V and J ends were trimmed by 5 bases and 5 bases, with 13 bases remaining between them. The CDR3 length is 13 residues. The CDR3 reads CASSRAGGDEQYF. In DNA form, the CDR3 reads TGTGCCAGTAGTCGCGCCGGTGGCGACGAGCAGTACTTC.

The chain combines TRBV12-5 with TRBJ2-1, with D possibly being TRBD1 (5 bases). Germline CDR1 is LGHNT and CDR2 is FRNRAP. This CDR3 is built from 15 residues. V shed 1 base and J shed 0 bases, with 7 bases lying between them. In DNA, the CDR3 is TGTGCTAGTGGTTTGGACAGGAGCTCCTACAATGAGCAGTTCTTC. Its translation is CASGLDRSSYNEQFF.